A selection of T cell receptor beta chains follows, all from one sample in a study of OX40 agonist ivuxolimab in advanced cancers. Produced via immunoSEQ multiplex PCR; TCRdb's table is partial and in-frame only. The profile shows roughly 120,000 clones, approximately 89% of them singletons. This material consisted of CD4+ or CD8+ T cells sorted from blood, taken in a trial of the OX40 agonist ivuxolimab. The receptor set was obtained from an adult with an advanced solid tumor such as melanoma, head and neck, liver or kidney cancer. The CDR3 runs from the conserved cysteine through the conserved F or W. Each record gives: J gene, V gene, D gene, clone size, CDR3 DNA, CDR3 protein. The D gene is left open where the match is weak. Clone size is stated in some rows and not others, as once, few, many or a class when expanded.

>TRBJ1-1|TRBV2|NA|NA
TGTGCCAGCGCCACCAAAGGGGCAGGGGATGAAGCTTTCTTT
CASATKGAGDEAFF
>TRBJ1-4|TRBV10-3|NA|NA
TGTGCCATCTCCTCAGGAGCTAATGAAAAACTGTTTTTT
CAISSGANEKLFF
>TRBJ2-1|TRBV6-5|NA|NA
TGTGCCAGCAGTGTGGACAGACTAAACAATGAGCAGTTCTTC
CASSVDRLNNEQFF
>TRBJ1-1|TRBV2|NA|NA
TGTGCCACCACACAGGAGATGAACACTGAAGCTTTCTTT
CATTQEMNTEAFF
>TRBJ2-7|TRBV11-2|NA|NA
TGTGCCAGCAGCCATGCAGGTGGCGAGCAGTACTTC
CASSHAGGEQYF
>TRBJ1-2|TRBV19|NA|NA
TGTGCCAGTAGTATAGTAGGCAGGGCCTACGGCTACACCTTC
CASSIVGRAYGYTF
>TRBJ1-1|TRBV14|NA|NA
TGTGCCAGCAGCCGGCACATGGGGGACCTGAACACTGAAGCTTTCTTT
CASSRHMGDLNTEAFF
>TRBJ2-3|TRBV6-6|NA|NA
TGTGCCAGCCTAGCACGATACGCGGATACGCAGTATTTT
CASLARYADTQYF
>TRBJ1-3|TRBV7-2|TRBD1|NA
TGTGCCAGCAGCTTCCGGGTCGGAAGAAACAGGGGCACCATATATTTT
CASSFRVGRNRGTIYF
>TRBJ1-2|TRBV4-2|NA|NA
TGTGCCAGCAGCCAAGATAACAAGGGGAACTATGGCTACACCTTC
CASSQDNKGNYGYTF
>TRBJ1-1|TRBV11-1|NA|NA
TGTGCCAGCAGCTTAAACGGAAGGGTGAGAGCTTTCTTT
CASSLNGRVRAFF
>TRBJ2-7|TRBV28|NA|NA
TGTGCCAGCAGTTTTATTTTTCCTCGGGGGTCCTACGAGCAGTACTTC
CASSFIFPRGSYEQYF
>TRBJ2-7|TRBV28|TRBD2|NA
TGTGCCAGCAGTTGGACTAGCGGGAGCAGGTACGAGCAGTACTTC
CASSWTSGSRYEQYF
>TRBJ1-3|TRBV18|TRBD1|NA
TGTGCCAGCTCACCACGCGGGACAGGGAACTCTGGAAACACCATATATTTT
CASSPRGTGNSGNTIYF
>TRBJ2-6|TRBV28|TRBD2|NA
TGTGCCAGCAGTTTATTCCGGACTAGCGGGAGGTTTGGGGCCAACGTCCTGACTTTC
CASSLFRTSGRFGANVLTF
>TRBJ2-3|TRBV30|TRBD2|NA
TGTGCCTGTAAGCGGGGGGGCGGTGAAAAACCTTCAGATACGCAGTATTTT
CACKRGGGEKPSDTQYF
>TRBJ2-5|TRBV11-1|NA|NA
TGTGCCAGCAGCATTCAACCGGGACCGAGGGCGGGAGAGACCCAGTACTTC
CASSIQPGPRAGETQYF
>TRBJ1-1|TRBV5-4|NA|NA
TGTGCCAGCAGCTTGCAGAACACTGAAGCTTTCTTT
CASSLQNTEAFF
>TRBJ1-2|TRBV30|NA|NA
TGTGCCTGGAGTGGGAGTAAGGGGAATGGCTACACCTTC
CAWSGSKGNGYTF
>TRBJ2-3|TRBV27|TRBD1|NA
TGTGCCAGCAGGAGGGACAGGGGAGGCACAGATACGCAGTATTTT
CASRRDRGGTDTQYF
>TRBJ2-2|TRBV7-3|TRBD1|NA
TGTGCCAGCAGCTTAAGCCCGGAACAGGGGACCGGGGAGCTGTTTTTT
CASSLSPEQGTGELFF
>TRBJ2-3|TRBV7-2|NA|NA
TGTGCCAGCAGCTTTCCTAACACAGATACGCAGTATTTT
CASSFPNTDTQYF
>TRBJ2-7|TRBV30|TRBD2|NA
TGTGCCTGGAGTGCCCTAGCGGGAGGCGAGCAGTACTTC
CAWSALAGGEQYF
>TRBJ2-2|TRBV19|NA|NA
TGTGCCAGTAGTAAAGAGCGCGTCGGAACCGGGGAGCTGTTTTTT
CASSKERVGTGELFF
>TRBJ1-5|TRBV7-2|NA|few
TGTGCCAGCAGCACGGACAGTAGCAATCAGCCCCAGCATTTT
CASSTDSSNQPQHF
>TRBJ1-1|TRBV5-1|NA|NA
TGCGCCAGCAGCCGGAGGCCCCGGGACACTGAAGCTTTCTTT
CASSRRPRDTEAFF
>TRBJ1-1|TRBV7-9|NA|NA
TGTGCCAGCAGCTTATATAGGGACACTGAAGCTTTCTTT
CASSLYRDTEAFF
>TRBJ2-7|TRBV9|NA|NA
TGTGCCAGCAGCGTAGGGACAAACTCCTACGAGCAGTACTTC
CASSVGTNSYEQYF
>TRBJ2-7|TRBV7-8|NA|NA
TGTGCCAGCAGCTTAGTTGGACGGAACTACGAGCAGTACTTC
CASSLVGRNYEQYF
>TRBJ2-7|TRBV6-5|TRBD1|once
TGTGCCAGCAGCTACTTACGGGACAGGGGGCATGAGTACTTC
CASSYLRDRGHEYF
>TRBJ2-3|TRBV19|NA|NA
TGTGCCAGTAGTATTAGCGGAAGCACAGATACGCAGTATTTT
CASSISGSTDTQYF
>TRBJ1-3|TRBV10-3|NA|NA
TGTGCCATCAGCTGGGACACCGGACCTGGAAACACCATATATTTT
CAISWDTGPGNTIYF
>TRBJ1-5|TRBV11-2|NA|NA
TGTGCCAGCAGCTTACCTGGCCACAGCGATAGCAATCAGCCCCAGCATTTT
CASSLPGHSDSNQPQHF
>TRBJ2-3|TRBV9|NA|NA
TGTGCCAGCAGCGTAGGGCCTTCAGGGAAAGATACGCAGTATTTT
CASSVGPSGKDTQYF
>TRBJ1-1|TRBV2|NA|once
TGTGCCAGCAGTGAACTTGAGAACACTGAAGCTTTCTTT
CASSELENTEAFF
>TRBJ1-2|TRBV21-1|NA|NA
TGTGCCAGCAGCAAAGAGAGGGAAGGGACAGACCCGGTTAACTATGGCTACACCTTC
CASSKEREGTDPVNYGYTF
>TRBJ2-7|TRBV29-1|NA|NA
TGCAGCGCAGGGAAGACAAGGGAAACCTACGAGCAGTACTTC
CSAGKTRETYEQYF
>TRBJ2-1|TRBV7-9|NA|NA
TGTGCCAGCAGCTTAGACAGCAATGAGCAGTTCTTC
CASSLDSNEQFF
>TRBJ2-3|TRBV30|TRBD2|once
TGTGCCTGGACTCGCCCTGGCCTAGCGGGAACAGATACGCAGTATTTT
CAWTRPGLAGTDTQYF
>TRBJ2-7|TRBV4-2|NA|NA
TGTGCCAGCAGCCCCGGGACGAGAGAGCAGTACTTC
CASSPGTREQYF
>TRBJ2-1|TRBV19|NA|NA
TGTGCCACCTGGAATCCAGGGTTCCCCTATAGTGAGCAGTTCTTC
CATWNPGFPYSEQFF
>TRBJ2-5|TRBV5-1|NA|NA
TGCGCCAGCAGCTTGAGGACTCAAGAGACCCAGTACTTC
CASSLRTQETQYF
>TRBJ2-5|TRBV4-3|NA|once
TGCGCCAGCAGCCAAGATAGAGGGGTATTCAGCCAAGAGACCCAGTACTTC
CASSQDRGVFSQETQYF
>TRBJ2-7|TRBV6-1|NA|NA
TGTGCCAGCAGTTTAATCGCAGGTCCCGCCTACGAGCAGTACTTC
CASSLIAGPAYEQYF
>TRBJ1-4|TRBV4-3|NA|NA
TGCGCCAGCAGCCAGAGTTCAGGGGTGAAGAATGAAAAACTGTTTTTT
CASSQSSGVKNEKLFF
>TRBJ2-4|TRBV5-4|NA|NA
TGTGCCAGCAGCCCCCCGGACGAAGCCAAAAACATTCAGTACTTC
CASSPPDEAKNIQYF
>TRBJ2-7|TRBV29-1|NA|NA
TGCAGCGTTGAAGATTGGGCCAACCCCTACGAGCAGTACTTC
CSVEDWANPYEQYF
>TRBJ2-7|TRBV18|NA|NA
TGTGCCAGCTCTCCAGAGACCTACGAGCAGTACTTC
CASSPETYEQYF
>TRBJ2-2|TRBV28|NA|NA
TGTGCCAGCAGAGGGGCACCGGACACCGGGGAGCTGTTTTTT
CASRGAPDTGELFF
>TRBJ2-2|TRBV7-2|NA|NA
TGTGCCAGCGGAGTCTGGGGTCGCAGGGAGCTGTTTTTT
CASGVWGRRELFF
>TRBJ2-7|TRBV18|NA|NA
TGTGCCAGCTCACCTGGGATCCCTGAGCCCTACGAGCAGTACTTC
CASSPGIPEPYEQYF
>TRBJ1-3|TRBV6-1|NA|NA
TGTGCCGGATCTCATGGCGTGAGCTCTGGAAACACCATATATTTT
CAGSHGVSSGNTIYF
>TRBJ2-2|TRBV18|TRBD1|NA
TGTGCCAGCTCACCTCGGACAGGGACCGGGGAGCTGTTTTTT
CASSPRTGTGELFF
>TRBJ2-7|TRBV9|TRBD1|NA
TGTGCCAGCAGCGTGGGTGGACAGGCCCGCGCCTACGAGCAGTACTTC
CASSVGGQARAYEQYF
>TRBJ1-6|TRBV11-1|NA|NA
TGTGCCAGCAGCTTTTACGGCAGGGGTTACAATTCACCCCTCCACTTT
CASSFYGRGYNSPLHF
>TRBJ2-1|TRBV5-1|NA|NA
TGCGCCAGCAGCTACGGGACAAACTCCTACAATGAGCAGTTCTTC
CASSYGTNSYNEQFF
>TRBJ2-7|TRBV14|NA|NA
TGTGCCAGCAGCCTCCTAGCGGGACAGGGAGAACGCGAGCAGTACTTC
CASSLLAGQGEREQYF
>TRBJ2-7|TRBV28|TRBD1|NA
TGTGCCAGCACTACGACAGGGGGCTCCTACGAGCAGTACTTC
CASTTTGGSYEQYF
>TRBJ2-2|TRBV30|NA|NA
TGTGCCTGGAGTGTATACGGGGCCGAGAACACCGGGGAGCTGTTTTTT
CAWSVYGAENTGELFF
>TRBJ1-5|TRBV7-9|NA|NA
TGTGCCAGCAGCTTAATAGTTGGGCCCCAGCATTTT
CASSLIVGPQHF